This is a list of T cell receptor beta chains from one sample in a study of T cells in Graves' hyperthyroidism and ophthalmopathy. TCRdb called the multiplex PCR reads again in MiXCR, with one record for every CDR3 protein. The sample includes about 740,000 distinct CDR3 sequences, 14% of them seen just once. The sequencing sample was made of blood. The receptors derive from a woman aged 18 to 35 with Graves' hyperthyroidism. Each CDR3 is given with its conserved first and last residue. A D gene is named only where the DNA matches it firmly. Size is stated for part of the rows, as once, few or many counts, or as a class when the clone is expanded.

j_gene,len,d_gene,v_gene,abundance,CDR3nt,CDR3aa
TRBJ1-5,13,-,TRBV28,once,TGTGCCAGCAGTTTTCACTCGGGTCAGCCCCAGCATTTT,CASSFHSGQPQHF
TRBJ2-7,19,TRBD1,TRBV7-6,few,TGTGCCAGCAGCTTAATCCCCGCCCCAACCGGGACAGGGATCCACGAGCAGTACTTC,CASSLIPAPTGTGIHEQYF
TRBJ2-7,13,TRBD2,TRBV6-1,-,TGTGCCAGCAGGTCTAGCGGGAGAGGCGAGCAGTACTTC,CASRSSGRGEQYF
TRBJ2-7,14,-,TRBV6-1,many,TGTGCCAGCAGTTCTATGAACGTTCAATACGAGCAGTACTTC,CASSSMNVQYEQYF
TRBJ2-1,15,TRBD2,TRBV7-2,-,TGTGCCAGCAGCTTAGTGAGCGGGACCTACAATGAGCAGTTCTTC,CASSLVSGTYNEQFF
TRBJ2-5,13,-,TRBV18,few,TGTGCCAGCTCACCGGAGGGGTTTGGGGCCCAGTACTTC,CASSPEGFGAQYF
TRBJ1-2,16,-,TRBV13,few,TGTGCCAGCAGCTTAGGCGTAGGAGAAGGACACTATGGCTACACCTTC,CASSLGVGEGHYGYTF
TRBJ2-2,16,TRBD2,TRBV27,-,TGTGCTACCACTCTTCTAGCGGGAGGCGGCACCGGGGAGCTGTTTTTT,CATTLLAGGGTGELFF
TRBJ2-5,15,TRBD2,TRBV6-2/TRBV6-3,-,TGTGCCAGCAGCTCCCTACTAGCGGCCCAAGAGACCCAGTACTTC,CASSSLLAAQETQYF
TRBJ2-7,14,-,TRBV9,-,TGTGCCAGCAGCGTAGACGTCGGCTCCTACGAGCAGTACTTC,CASSVDVGSYEQYF
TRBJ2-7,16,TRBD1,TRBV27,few,TGTGCCAGCAGCAACCGCAGACAGGGGGCTGGGTACGAGCAGTACTTC,CASSNRRQGAGYEQYF
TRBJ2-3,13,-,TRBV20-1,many,TGCAGTGCTTTGGACAGACGCACAGATACGCAGTATTTT,CSALDRRTDTQYF
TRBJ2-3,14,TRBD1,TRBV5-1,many,TGCGCCAGCAGCGCCGGACAGGGCGACGATACGCAGTATTTT,CASSAGQGDDTQYF
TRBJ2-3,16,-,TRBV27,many,TGTGCCAGCAGCCCAATGGATCGTGCAGGCGCAGATACGCAGTATTTT,CASSPMDRAGADTQYF
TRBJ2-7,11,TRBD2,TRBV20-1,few,TGCAGTGCTTACGGGGGGGACGAGCAGTACTTC,CSAYGGDEQYF
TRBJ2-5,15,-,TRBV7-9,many,TGTGCCAGCAGCCACAGGGTGGTCGAACAAGAGACCCAGTACTTC,CASSHRVVEQETQYF
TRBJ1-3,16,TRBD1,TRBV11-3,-,TGTGCCAGCAGCTTCCGGACAGGCGTATCTGGAAACACCATATATTTT,CASSFRTGVSGNTIYF
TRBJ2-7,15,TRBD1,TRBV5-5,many,TGTGCCAGCAGCTTGCTGACAGGGGGCATCGACGAGCAGTACTTC,CASSLLTGGIDEQYF
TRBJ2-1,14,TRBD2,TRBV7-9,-,TGTGCCAGCAGCCACCTAGCGGGAGACAATGAGCAGTTCTTC,CASSHLAGDNEQFF
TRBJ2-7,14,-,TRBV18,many,TGTGCCAGCTCACCGGTAGCGGCGACCTACGAGCAGTACTTC,CASSPVAATYEQYF
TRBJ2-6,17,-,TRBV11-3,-,TGTGCCAGCAGCTTAGTGGGGCAGATCACTGGGGCCAACGTCCTGACTTTC,CASSLVGQITGANVLTF
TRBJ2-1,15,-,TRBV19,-,TGTGCCAGTAGTACCCTTTCTGGACTCCCCAATGAGCAGTTCTTC,CASSTLSGLPNEQFF
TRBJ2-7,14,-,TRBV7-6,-,TGTGCCAGCAGCCCTGGGACCTCCACCTACGAGCAGTACTTC,CASSPGTSTYEQYF
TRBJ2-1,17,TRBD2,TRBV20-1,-,TGCAGTGCTAGAGATTCACTAGCGGATCCCTCCTACAATGAGCAGTTCTTC,CSARDSLADPSYNEQFF
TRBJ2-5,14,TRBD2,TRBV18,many,TGTGCCAGCTCATTCACTAGCGGGCAAGAGACCCAGTACTTC,CASSFTSGQETQYF
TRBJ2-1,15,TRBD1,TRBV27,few,TGTGCCAGCGGCTGGGGACAGGGGGCTTACAATGAGCAGTTCTTC,CASGWGQGAYNEQFF